The present T cell receptor (beta chain) was sequenced within a study of blood T cell repertoires in COVID-19. The CDR3 runs to 17 residues. CDR1 KGHSH and CDR2 LQKENI come from the germline V gene. V was clipped by 4 bases and J by 7 bases; unmatched bases: 13. In the source study's methods: Counts of nucleated cells, estimated from reference gene primer amplification, were obtained. TCRdb keeps only in-frame clones here, not all; method: immunoSEQ multiplex PCR. For V, J and clone size, that table is used; D and trimming come from the DNA. This table holds about 230,000 clones, approximately 80% found once.

This sequence originates from a man aged 60-69 years who had recovered from COVID-19. The rearrangement links TRBV18 to TRBJ1-5; 10 bases line up with TRBD1. Sequenced: PBMCs or T cells enriched from blood (not recorded which). Written as DNA, the CDR3 is TGTGCCAGCTCACAATCCAATAGACAGGGGGCAATACAGCCCCAGCATTTT. Translation: CASSQSNRQGAIQPQHF.